A selection of T cell receptor beta chains follows, all from one sample in a study of radiotherapy plus CTLA-4 blockade in lung cancer. Generated by immunoSEQ multiplex PCR, the TCRdb table keeps only in-frame clones and is missing some. Altogether about 88,000 clones are present, about 78% being singletons, with the ten largest covering roughly an eighth. The sample in question was peripheral blood, obtained from a patient treated with radiotherapy plus ipilimumab. All receptors come from a human donor with non-small cell lung cancer that progressed on radiotherapy plus ipilimumab. The CDR3 runs from the conserved cysteine through the conserved F or W. D genes are given only for firm matches. Size values are once, few and many counts, or a class for expanded clones, and some rows have none.

cdr3_aa | cdr3_nt | v_call | clone_size | d_call | j_call
CASSGETTNEKLFF | TGTGCCAGCAGTGGCGAGACAACTAATGAAAAACTGTTTTTT | TRBV6-5 | . | . | TRBJ1-4
CATSTTPSQNTQYF | TGTGCCACCAGCACGACTCCCTCCCAAAATACGCAGTATTTT | TRBV15 | . | . | TRBJ2-3
CASSPPTSVAADYTF | TGTGCCAGCAGCCCCCCAACATCGGTCGCAGCTGACTACACCTTC | TRBV28 | few | . | TRBJ1-2
CASSTRTGSPSF | TGTGCCAGTAGTACGCGGACAGGGAGCCCTTCATTT | TRBV19 | . | TRBD1 | TRBJ1-1
CAWSTQGAGDTQYF | TGTGCCTGGAGTACACAGGGGGCAGGGGATACGCAGTATTTT | TRBV30 | . | TRBD1 | TRBJ2-3
CASSPDRGRTDTQYF | TGCGCCAGCAGCCCGGACAGGGGGAGGACAGATACGCAGTATTTT | TRBV5-1 | . | TRBD1 | TRBJ2-3
CASSPGQLPTGELFF | TGTGCCAGCTCACCTGGACAACTACCGACCGGGGAGCTGTTTTTT | TRBV18 | once | . | TRBJ2-2
CASSIGYYNEQFF | TGTGCCAGCAGTATTGGGTACTACAATGAGCAGTTCTTC | TRBV19 | . | . | TRBJ2-1
CASNPAGGKDTQYF | TGTGCCAGCAATCCCGCGGGGGGGAAGGATACGCAGTATTTT | TRBV9 | few | TRBD2 | TRBJ2-3
CASSLRQGGISHEQYF | TGTGCCAGCAGCTTACGCCAGGGGGGTATTTCCCACGAGCAGTACTTC | TRBV7-8 | . | . | TRBJ2-7
CASSLVTGRENEQFF | TGTGCCAGCAGCTTGGTAACCGGAAGGGAGAATGAGCAGTTCTTC | TRBV5-4 | . | . | TRBJ2-1
CSVEYARTGSYEQYF | TGCAGCGTTGAATACGCAAGGACAGGGAGCTACGAGCAGTACTTC | TRBV29-1 | once | TRBD1 | TRBJ2-7
CASSLGRGTTETEQYF | TGTGCCAGCAGCTTAGGGAGGGGAACGACAGAGACCGAGCAGTACTTC | TRBV7-3 | . | TRBD2 | TRBJ2-7
CASSLGGYEQYF | TGTGCCAGCAGTTTAGGAGGTTACGAGCAGTACTTC | TRBV28 | . | . | TRBJ2-7
CASSYLNYPSTDTQYF | TGTGCCAGCAGTTACCTTAACTACCCTAGCACAGATACGCAGTATTTT | TRBV6-5 | . | . | TRBJ2-3
CASSPGGAGNTIYF | TGCGCCAGCAGCCCAGGGGGCGCCGGAAACACCATATATTTT | TRBV5-1 | . | TRBD1 | TRBJ1-3
CASSQDRVALSEQYF | TGTGCCAGCAGCCAGGACAGGGTCGCGCTGTCCGAGCAGTACTTC | TRBV2 | . | TRBD1 | TRBJ2-7
CASSPGGALSGGGSYNSPLHF | TGTGCCAGCAGCCCAGGGGGGGCCCTTTCGGGCGGTGGCTCCTATAATTCACCCCTCCACTTT | TRBV7-6 | . | TRBD1 | TRBJ1-6
CASSLGPFSLPGELFF | TGTGCCAGCAGTTTGGGCCCCTTTAGTCTGCCCGGGGAGCTGTTTTTT | TRBV28 | medium-sized | . | TRBJ2-2
CASSSRTDTQYF | TGTGCCAGCAGCTCGAGGACAGATACGCAGTATTTT | TRBV11-2 | . | . | TRBJ2-3
CASSQVTRQNYGYTF | TGCGCCAGCAGCCAAGTGACACGACAAAACTATGGCTACACCTTC | TRBV4-1 | once | . | TRBJ1-2
CASSPTGGWTEAFF | TGTGCCAGCAGCCCTACAGGGGGATGGACTGAAGCTTTCTTT | TRBV7-9 | once | TRBD1 | TRBJ1-1
CAISGQGPYEQYF | TGTGCCATCAGTGGACAGGGACCCTACGAGCAGTACTTC | TRBV10-3 | . | TRBD1 | TRBJ2-7
CATSRSGQGTTEAFF | TGTGCCACCAGCAGATCCGGACAGGGAACCACTGAAGCTTTCTTT | TRBV15 | . | TRBD1 | TRBJ1-1
CASSPRGVESGNTIYF | TGTGCCAGCAGCCCGCGGGGGGTGGAATCTGGAAACACCATATATTTT | TRBV11-2 | . | . | TRBJ1-3
CASSLGPGQGYEQYF | TGTGCCAGCAGCTTGGGGCCGGGACAGGGGTACGAGCAGTACTTC | TRBV5-4 | . | TRBD1 | TRBJ2-7
CASSPGGNTEAFF | TGTGCCAGCAGCCCAGGGGGGAACACTGAAGCTTTCTTT | TRBV5-6 | . | TRBD1 | TRBJ1-1
CASRNKRTGKNIQYF | TGTGCCAGCAGGAATAAAAGGACAGGGAAAAACATTCAGTACTTC | TRBV27 | few | TRBD1 | TRBJ2-4
CASSPGRDQPQHF | TGTGCCAGCTCACCTGGGAGGGATCAGCCCCAGCATTTT | TRBV18 | . | . | TRBJ1-5
CASRRTSGSSYNEQFF | TGTGCCAGCAGAAGGACTAGCGGGAGCTCCTACAATGAGCAGTTCTTC | TRBV7-8 | . | TRBD2 | TRBJ2-1
CASSLGQGGFNQPQHF | TGTGCCAGCAGCTTGGGGCAGGGGGGCTTTAATCAGCCCCAGCATTTT | TRBV5-8 | . | TRBD1 | TRBJ1-5
CASSQGPGIYNEQFF | TGCGCCAGCAGCCAAGGACCCGGCATTTACAATGAGCAGTTCTTC | TRBV4-3 | . | . | TRBJ2-1
CASSLDLGDQETQYF | TGTGCCAGCAGCTTAGATCTGGGGGACCAAGAGACCCAGTACTTC | TRBV11-2 | . | . | TRBJ2-5
CASSVVGDTQYF | TGCGCCAGCAGTGTAGTTGGGGATACGCAGTATTTT | TRBV5-1 | . | . | TRBJ2-3
CASSSFNEQFF | TGTGCCAGCAGCTCCTTCAATGAGCAGTTCTTC | TRBV7-3 | . | . | TRBJ2-1
CASNIQGFNEKLFF | TGTGCCAGCAACATACAGGGGTTTAATGAAAAACTGTTTTTT | TRBV28 | . | TRBD1 | TRBJ1-4
CASSGRRDGYTGELFF | TGTGCCAGCAGCGGGCGGCGGGACGGATACACCGGGGAGCTGTTTTTT | TRBV7-8 | . | . | TRBJ2-2
CASSQDQGWANYGYTF | TGCGCCAGCAGCCAGGATCAGGGTTGGGCTAACTATGGCTACACCTTC | TRBV4-1 | once | . | TRBJ1-2
CASSWDRVNVQFF | TGTGCCAGCAGTTGGGACAGGGTGAACGTGCAGTTCTTC | TRBV6-5 | many | TRBD1 | TRBJ2-1
CASRLVPPLTANGYTF | TGTGCCAGCAGACTTGTCCCCCCTCTGACAGCAAATGGCTACACCTTC | TRBV28 | . | . | TRBJ1-2
CASSVAGHGGSYTF | TGTGCCAGCAGCGTAGCTGGCCATGGTGGGAGCTACACCTTC | TRBV9 | . | . | TRBJ1-2
CASSLRIQETQYF | TGTGCCAGCAGTTTACGTATCCAAGAGACCCAGTACTTC | TRBV27 | . | . | TRBJ2-5
CSVQGLRGNTIYF | TGCAGCGTTCAGGGTCTTCGCGGAAACACCATATATTTT | TRBV29-1 | . | . | TRBJ1-3